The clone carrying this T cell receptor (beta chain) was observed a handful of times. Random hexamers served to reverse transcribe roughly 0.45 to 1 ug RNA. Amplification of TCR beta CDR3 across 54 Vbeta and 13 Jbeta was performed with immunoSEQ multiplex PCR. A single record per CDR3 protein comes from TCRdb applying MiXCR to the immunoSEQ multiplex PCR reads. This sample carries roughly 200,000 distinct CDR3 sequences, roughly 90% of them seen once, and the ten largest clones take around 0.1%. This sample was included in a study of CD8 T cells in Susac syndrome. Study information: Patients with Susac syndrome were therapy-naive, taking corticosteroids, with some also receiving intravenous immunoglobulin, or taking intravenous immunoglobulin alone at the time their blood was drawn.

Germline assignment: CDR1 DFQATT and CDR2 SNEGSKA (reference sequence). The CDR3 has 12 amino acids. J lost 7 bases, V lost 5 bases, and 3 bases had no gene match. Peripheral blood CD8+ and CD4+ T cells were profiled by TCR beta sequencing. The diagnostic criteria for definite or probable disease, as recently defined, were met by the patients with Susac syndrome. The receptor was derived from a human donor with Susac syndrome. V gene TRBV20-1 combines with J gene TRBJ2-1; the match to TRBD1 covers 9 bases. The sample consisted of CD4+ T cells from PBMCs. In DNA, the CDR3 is TGCAGTGCTCGGGGGACAGGGAATGAGCAGTTCTTC. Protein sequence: CSARGTGNEQFF.